One and the same sample provided the 27 T cell receptor beta chains below, sequenced in a study of PD-1 blockade in classical Hodgkin lymphoma. Data came from immunoSEQ multiplex PCR; TCRdb stores just in-frame clones and leaves some out. Of 98,000 or so clones in the sample, roughly nine tenths were seen once. The patients all showed relapse after autologous stem cell transplantation, while their brentuximab vedotin exposure varied. The sequenced sample was peripheral blood mononuclear cells (PBMCs), obtained before the second cycle of nivolumab. These receptors originate from a human donor with classical Hodgkin lymphoma.

The chain joins TRBV7-6 to TRBJ2-3, with 7 bases fitting TRBD2. Trimming at V came to 6 bases and at J to 0 bases, leaving 9 bases not matched to a gene. Germline-derived CDR1 and CDR2 are SGHVS and FNYEAQ. This CDR3 spans 16 amino acids. CDR3 region: CASRLLAGESTDTQYF. The CDR3, as DNA: TGTGCCAGCAGACTTCTCGCGGGAGAGAGCACAGATACGCAGTATTTT.

In its sample, this clone was seen once. At one boundary the junction diverges from the germline segment, which might be a read error. The rearrangement uses TRBV2 and TRBJ1-2, with D perhaps matching TRBD1 (5 bases). CDR1 and CDR2 from the germline V gene are SNHLY and FYNNEI. This CDR3 has 14 residues. The CDR3 spells CASPGWGDGYGHTF. For the CDR3, the DNA is TGTGCCTCCCCCGGTTGGGGGGATGGCTATGGCCACACCTTC.

The genes are TRBV6-6 and TRBJ2-5; D remains ambiguous. The CDR3 runs 13 residues. Per germline, CDR1 MNHNY and CDR2 SVGAGI (reference sequence). V lost 6 bases, J lost 1 base, and 9 bases lay in between. The CDR3 nucleotides are TGTGCCAGCAGGCAGTTCCCCCAAGAGACCCAGTACTTC. This sequence encodes CASRQFPQETQYF.

Here the CDR3 DNA reads TGTGCCAGCAGGAGGACAGGGGTCACAGATACGCAGTATTTT. Translating it yields CASRRTGVTDTQYF. This chain links TRBV2 with TRBJ2-3; TRBD1 agrees at 9 bases. The CDR3 has 14 residues. CDR1 SNHLY and CDR2 FYNNEI come from the germline V gene. Losses at the gene ends were 6 bases for V and 2 bases for J; bases not matched to a gene: 3.

The rearrangement uses TRBV18 and TRBJ2-5; no definite D call. Germline CDR1 is KGHSH and CDR2 is LQKENI. The CDR3 is 13 amino acids. The germline V and J ends were trimmed by 4 bases and 1 base, with 7 bases remaining between them. DNA of the CDR3: TGTGCCAGCTCACTAACTCGCCAAGAGACCCAGTACTTC. Translation: CASSLTRQETQYF.

V usage is TRBV10-1 and J usage is TRBJ1-1; D remains unclear. Germline-derived CDR1 and CDR2 are WNHNN and SYGVQD (reference sequence). The V and J ends lost 5 bases and 3 bases respectively, with 16 bases between them. This CDR3 spans 15 amino acids. The CDR3 region is CASSFYANRDTEAFF. Written as DNA, the CDR3 is TGCGCCAGCAGTTTTTACGCAAACCGGGACACTGAAGCTTTCTTT.

This chain uses TRBV11-1 with TRBJ2-5, with no clear D. Trimming removed 1 base from V and 2 bases from J, with 8 bases in between. Germline CDR1 reads SGHAT; CDR2 reads FQDESV (reference sequence). The CDR3 totals 14 residues. This chain's CDR3 is CASSLGHKQETQYF. CDR3 in DNA: TGTGCCAGCAGCTTAGGGCATAAACAAGAGACCCAGTACTTC.

The V gene is TRBV7-6, the J gene TRBJ2-7; TRBD1 matches at 7 bases. Unmatched junction bases numbered 8, after V lost 5 bases and J lost 7 bases. CDR3 length: 13 amino acids. Germline V gene lookup returns CDR1 SGHVS and CDR2 FNYEAQ. In nucleotides, the CDR3 is TGTGCCAGCAGCAAGCAGGGGGTGTGGGAGCAGTACTTC. As protein: CASSKQGVWEQYF.

The rearrangement joins TRBV11-2 to TRBJ2-7; D gene ambiguous. The CDR3 is 12 amino acids. V was shortened by 4 bases and J by 3 bases, with 7 bases between the two germline ends. The germline gives CDR1 SGHAT, CDR2 FQNNGV. CDR3 amino acids: CASSSMDYEQYF. Here the CDR3 DNA reads TGTGCCAGCAGCTCCATGGACTACGAGCAGTACTTC.

This rearrangement joins TRBV30 to TRBJ2-1; tentatively, D is TRBD2 (5 bases). The V end was cut by 2 bases, the J end by 5 bases, with 13 bases between. Germline loops: CDR1 GTSNPN, CDR2 SVGIG (reference sequence). The CDR3 totals 14 residues. This CDR3 is CAWSQDGEDNEQFF. CDR3 bases: TGTGCCTGGAGTCAGGACGGGGAAGACAATGAGCAGTTCTTC.

The J gene is TRBJ2-6, the V gene TRBV5-5; a possible D gene is TRBD2 (5 bases). Trimming stripped 1 base from V and 1 base from J, with 9 bases between. Germline values: CDR1 SGHKS, CDR2 YYEKEE (reference sequence). The CDR3 runs to 16 residues. The chain's CDR3 is CASSLLSASGANVLTF. CDR3 sequence (DNA): TGTGCCAGCAGCTTGCTTAGCGCTTCTGGGGCCAACGTCCTGACTTTC. Complete variable domain (other parts from reference TRBV5-5 and TRBJ2-6): DAGVTQSPTHLIKTRGQQVTLRCSPISGHKSVSWYQQVLGQGPQFIFQYYEKEERGRGNFPDRFSARQFPNYSSELNVNALLLGDSALYLCASSLLSASGANVLTFGAGSRLTVL.

V gene TRBV27 combines with J gene TRBJ1-5; TRBD1 matches 11 bases. V lost 0 bases, J lost 6 bases, and 4 bases stayed unmatched. Germline CDR1 reads MNHEY; CDR2 reads SMNVEV (reference sequence). The CDR3 covers 16 residues. The CDR3 sequence is CASSLSDRGRSQPQHF. CDR3 sequence (DNA): TGTGCCAGCAGTTTATCGGACAGGGGGCGAAGTCAGCCCCAGCATTTT.

This clone has just one count. The gene calls are TRBV7-2 and TRBJ1-6; D is uncertain. Germline assignment: CDR1 SGHTA and CDR2 FQGNSA. There are 15 residues in the CDR3. Trimming pared 4 bases from V and 7 bases from J, leaving 14 bases between. CDR3 loop: CASSWGAGVNSPLHF. The CDR3 DNA reads TGTGCCAGCAGCTGGGGTGCGGGTGTCAATTCACCCCTCCACTTT.

The rearrangement uses TRBV28 and TRBJ1-5; the D is unclear. Germline assignment: CDR1 MDHEN and CDR2 SYDVKM. The V and J ends lost 2 bases and 0 bases respectively, with 26 bases between them. The CDR3 totals 21 residues. The CDR3 sequence: CASSLISEGSPSTGSNQPQHF. Here the CDR3 DNA reads TGTGCCAGCAGTTTAATAAGTGAAGGGTCCCCCTCAACGGGTAGCAATCAGCCCCAGCATTTT. Using reference TRBV28 and TRBJ1-5 for the parts outside the CDR3, the full variable domain is DVKVTQSSRYLVKRTGEKVFLECVQDMDHENMFWYRQDPGLGLRLIYFSYDVKMKEKGDIPEGYSVSREKKERFSLILESASTNQTSMYLCASSLISEGSPSTGSNQPQHFGDGTRLSIL.

The J gene is TRBJ2-3, the V gene TRBV7-9; D unclear. Trimming cost V 1 base and J 5 bases, with 4 bases left between them. CDR1 SEHNR and CDR2 FQNEAQ come from the germline V gene (reference sequence). CDR3 length: 12 residues. The CDR3 region is CASSLVRDTQYF. The DNA for the CDR3 is TGTGCCAGCAGCTTAGTTAGAGATACGCAGTATTTT.

This chain connects TRBV9 to TRBJ2-2; 9 bases map to TRBD1. CDR3 length equals 14 residues. V lost 4 bases, J lost 3 bases, and 1 base stayed unmatched. The germline CDR1 and CDR2 sequences are SGDLS and YYNGEE. This CDR3 is CASSWTGDTGELFF. In DNA, the CDR3 is TGTGCCAGCAGCTGGACAGGGGACACCGGGGAGCTGTTTTTT.

The rearrangement links TRBV4-3 to TRBJ2-1; 10 bases map to TRBD2. Germline lookup yields CDR1 LGHNA and CDR2 YSLEER. With 0 bases clipped from V and 9 bases from J, the junction kept 14 bases outside the gene matches. The CDR3 has 18 amino acids. The CDR3 sequence is CASSQEVIFLAGVGEQFF. As DNA, the CDR3 is TGCGCCAGCAGCCAAGAGGTTATTTTCCTAGCGGGAGTTGGTGAGCAGTTCTTC.

The chain couples TRBV29-1 to TRBJ2-7, with a tentative D call TRBD2 (5 bases). The CDR3 runs to 16 residues. Looked up from germline, CDR1 is SQVTM and CDR2 is ANQGSEA. V shed 2 bases and J shed 0 bases, with 17 bases lying between them. The CDR3, as DNA: TGCAGCGTTGAATTTGGTGAGGGAACCCTCTCCTACGAGCAGTACTTC. Translating it yields CSVEFGEGTLSYEQYF.

This chain joins TRBV5-8 and TRBJ2-7; D possibly corresponds to TRBD1 (6 bases). The CDR3 runs 16 residues. Trimming cost V 3 bases and J 5 bases, with 21 bases left between them. Germline V gives CDR1 SGHTS, CDR2 YDEGEE. The CDR3 sequence is CASSYRVGHSVDEQYF. CDR3 bases: TGTGCCAGCAGCTATCGGGTGGGACATAGTGTCGACGAGCAGTACTTC. The full variable domain, completed using reference TRBV5-8 and TRBJ2-7, is EAGVTQSPTHLIKTRGQQATLRCSPISGHTSVYWYQQALGLGLQFLLWYDEGEERNRGNFPPRFSGRQFPNYSSELNVNALELEDSALYLCASSYRVGHSVDEQYFGPGTRLTVT.

The chain employs TRBV6-5 and TRBJ2-3, with 7 bases that match TRBD2. The CDR3 sequence is 15 residues long. Trimming cost V 0 bases and J 4 bases; bases outside gene matches: 4. The V gene's germline CDR1 is MNHEY and CDR2 SVGAGI. CDR3 region: CASSYSGGSADTQYF. The CDR3 DNA sequence: TGTGCCAGCAGTTACTCCGGCGGGAGCGCAGATACGCAGTATTTT.

This rearrangement joins TRBV4-3 to TRBJ2-6; 8 nucleotides align to TRBD2. Per germline, CDR1 LGHNA and CDR2 YSLEER. The V segment lost 1 base and the J segment 1 base; nucleotides outside the gene matches: 6. The CDR3 is made up of 18 amino acids. In nucleotides, the CDR3 is TGCGCCAGCAGCCAAGTTCCAGCGGGAGAATCTGGGGCCAACGTCCTGACTTTC. This codes for CASSQVPAGESGANVLTF.

The chain carries TRBV2 and TRBJ1-3; TRBD1 is a possible D gene (5 bases). Germline V gives CDR1 SNHLY, CDR2 FYNNEI. Trimming stripped 5 bases from V and 2 bases from J, with 16 bases between. The CDR3 loop spans 16 amino acids. CDR3 in DNA: TGTGCCAGCAGTCAGTTTGGGGGAGTAACTGGAAACACCATATATTTT. Amino acid sequence: CASSQFGGVTGNTIYF.

V is TRBV5-4 and J is TRBJ2-2; D call uncertain. Trimming stripped 5 bases from V and 7 bases from J, with 12 bases between. From germline, CDR1 is SGHNT and CDR2 YYREEE (reference sequence). The CDR3 has 13 residues. Here the CDR3 DNA reads TGTGCCAGCAGGTCAAGACACGGCGGGGAGCTGTTTTTT. This sequence encodes CASRSRHGGELFF.

This clone was seen just once. The V and J genes are TRBV29-1 and TRBJ2-7, with 9 bases matching TRBD1. J gave up 6 bases and V 2 bases, and 8 bases lay outside the gene matches. There are 14 residues in the CDR3. CDR1 and CDR2 from the germline V gene are SQVTM and ANQGSEA. The CDR3 region has the DNA TGCAGCGTTGAAAGGGGACAGGGTGAAGGCGAGCAGTACTTC. Amino acids: CSVERGQGEGEQYF.

The count of this clone is one. The DNA of the CDR3 is TGTGCCAGCAGTTTATCCCACAGCAGCGAGCAGTACTTC. Translated: CASSLSHSSEQYF. V and J are TRBV27 and TRBJ2-7; no reliable D call. The germline gives CDR1 MNHEY, CDR2 SMNVEV (reference sequence). V lost 0 bases to trimming and J lost 6 bases, with 9 bases between them. The CDR3 spans 13 residues.

The gene calls are TRBV11-2 and TRBJ1-2; D is unclear. This CDR3 is built from 15 residues. Trimming removed 5 bases from V and 3 bases from J, with 16 bases in between. Per the germline V gene, CDR1 is SGHAT and CDR2 is FQNNGV. CDR3 residues: CASSPGPSVDYGYTF. In nucleotides, the CDR3 is TGTGCCAGCAGCCCTGGGCCGTCGGTCGACTATGGCTACACCTTC.

This clone was detected only a few times. The V call is TRBV10-3, the J call TRBJ1-2; 9 bases fit TRBD1. The V gene end was trimmed by 4 bases and the J gene end by 5 bases; junction bases not matched to a gene: 8. In germline, CDR1 is ENHRY, CDR2 SYGVKD. The CDR3 runs 15 residues. The chain's CDR3 is CAISGAGQGSYGYTF. DNA for the CDR3: TGTGCCATCAGTGGTGCGGGACAGGGCTCGTATGGCTACACCTTC.